This T cell receptor (beta chain) was obtained from a study of identical twins. This clonotype has ten or more counts. The CDR3 is made up of 16 amino acids. From germline, CDR1 is SGHDT and CDR2 YYEEEE. Trimming removed 4 bases from V and 2 bases from J, with 16 bases in between. TCRdb itself ran the 5' RACE reads through MiXCR, one entry per CDR3 protein. The sample holds 240,000 or so distinct CDR3 sequences, roughly 13% seen once. This same sample was also taken into another study, of yellow fever vaccine responses in identical twins.

The sequenced material came from memory (CD45RO+) T cells sorted from blood. V is TRBV5-6 and J is TRBJ1-5; D uncertain. The origin of this receptor is a woman aged 18-30 years in good health. The CDR3 sequence: CASSLGPPSGNQPQHF. As DNA, the CDR3 is TGTGCCAGCAGCCTTGGACCCCCCTCGGGCAATCAGCCCCAGCATTTT.